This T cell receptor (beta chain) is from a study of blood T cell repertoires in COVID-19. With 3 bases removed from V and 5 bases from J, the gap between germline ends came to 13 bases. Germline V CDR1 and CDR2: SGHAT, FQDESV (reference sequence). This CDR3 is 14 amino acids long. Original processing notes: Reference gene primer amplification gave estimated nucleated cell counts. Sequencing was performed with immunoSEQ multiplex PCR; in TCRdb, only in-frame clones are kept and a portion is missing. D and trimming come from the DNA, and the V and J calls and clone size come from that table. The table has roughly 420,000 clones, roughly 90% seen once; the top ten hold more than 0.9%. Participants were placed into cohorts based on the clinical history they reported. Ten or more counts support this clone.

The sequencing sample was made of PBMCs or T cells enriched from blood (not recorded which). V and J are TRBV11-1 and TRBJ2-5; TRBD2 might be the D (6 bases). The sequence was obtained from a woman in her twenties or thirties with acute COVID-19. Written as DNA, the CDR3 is TGTGCCAGCAGCTTTGCCGGAGGGGACGAGACCCAGTACTTC. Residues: CASSFAGGDETQYF. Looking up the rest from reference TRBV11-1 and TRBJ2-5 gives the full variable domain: EAEVAQSPRYKITEKSQAVAFWCDPISGHATLYWYRQILGQGPELLVQFQDESVVDDSQLPKDRFSAERLKGVDSTLKIQPAELGDSAMYLCASSFAGGDETQYFGPGTRLLVL.